This TCR beta chain is drawn from a study of cytomegalovirus exposure and HLA in healthy donors. Findings and caveats of the study: Specificity of three CMV-associated chains for CMV antigens was verified in vitro. Many donors carried some public TCRs, although rarity characterized most TCR sequences. The study designated fewer than 200 TCR beta chains cytomegalovirus-associated.

About this clone: Its cognate antigen is unknown.

The protocol was immunoSEQ multiplex PCR, while the TCRdb copy is restricted to in-frame clones and leaves out a portion. The table records 160,000 or so clones, approximately 90% of them present only once. This receptor was identified in a man in his late teens or twenties in good health and CMV-seronegative. The sample taken for sequencing was PBMCs.

CDR3 coding DNA: TGTGCCAGCAGTCTCGCGGGAGGCCGGGATACGCAGTATTTT. Amino acid sequence: CASSLAGGRDTQYF. The V gene is TRBV7-8, the J gene TRBJ2-3; 8 bases line up with TRBD2. CDR3 length equals 14 residues. Looked up from germline, CDR1 is SGHVS and CDR2 is FQNEAQ. V gave up 6 bases and J gave up 6 bases; unmatched junction bases: 8.